These T cell receptor beta chains were read from a single sample in a study of blood T cell repertoires in COVID-19. Some clones are missing from TCRdb's copy, which holds only in-frame ones; the method was immunoSEQ multiplex PCR. The data hold about 38,000 clones, with just under 95% observed a single time. Sequenced input: peripheral blood. The receptors stem from a human donor with active COVID-19. The donor label of this sample is uncertain. CDR3s include the opening cysteine and the closing phenylalanine or tryptophan. The D gene is left open where the match is weak. Clone size, where shown, is once, few, many, or a class for clones that have expanded.

j_call clone_size d_call v_call cdr3_aa cdr3_nt
TRBJ1-1 NA NA TRBV5-1 CASSLAQGTTEAFF TGCGCCAGCAGCTTGGCCCAGGGGACCACTGAAGCTTTCTTT
TRBJ1-5 NA NA TRBV27 CASSTQAPHQPQHF TGTGCCAGCAGTACCCAGGCCCCTCATCAGCCCCAGCATTTT
TRBJ2-7 NA TRBD2 TRBV4-1 CASSPLGGGREQYF TGCGCCAGCAGCCCTCTGGGCGGGGGGCGGGAGCAGTACTTC
TRBJ1-5 few NA TRBV4-1 CASSQGGDPDQPQHF TGCGCCAGCAGCCAAGGGGGGGACCCTGATCAGCCCCAGCATTTT
TRBJ2-7 NA NA TRBV10-3 CAISESSGGGEQYF TGTGCCATCAGTGAGTCGTCAGGAGGCGGCGAGCAGTACTTC
TRBJ2-2 NA TRBD2 TRBV4-1 CASSQGFREAGELFF TGCGCCAGCAGCCAAGGGTTTCGGGAGGCCGGGGAGCTGTTTTTT
TRBJ2-7 NA TRBD1 TRBV6-6 CASRAPGQVYEQYF TGTGCCAGCAGGGCCCCGGGACAGGTCTACGAGCAGTACTTC
TRBJ2-4 NA TRBD1 TRBV27 CASSLSGTGFNIQYF TGTGCCAGCAGTTTATCGGGGACAGGGTTTAACATTCAGTACTTC
TRBJ2-1 NA NA TRBV11-1 CASRGGSLYNEQFF TGTGCCAGCAGGGGAGGATCACTTTACAATGAGCAGTTCTTC
TRBJ2-3 NA TRBD2 TRBV6-5 CASSSAGDTQYF TGTGCCAGCAGTTCAGCGGGGGATACGCAGTATTTT
TRBJ2-1 NA TRBD2 TRBV10-1 CASSESMASGLRASEQFF TGCGCCAGCAGTGAGTCGATGGCTAGCGGTTTAAGGGCAAGTGAGCAGTTCTTC
TRBJ2-3 NA TRBD2 TRBV7-9 CASSQTSGNTDTQYF TGTGCCAGCAGCCAGACTAGCGGTAACACAGATACGCAGTATTTT
TRBJ2-7 NA TRBD1 TRBV19 CASSVKQGSEQYF TGTGCCAGTAGTGTAAAACAGGGGTCCGAGCAGTACTTC
TRBJ2-5 NA NA TRBV5-1 CASSFPYREETQYF TGCGCCAGCAGCTTCCCCTACAGGGAAGAGACCCAGTACTTC
TRBJ2-2 NA TRBD1 TRBV6-6 CASRQGANTGELFF TGTGCCAGCAGACAGGGGGCAAACACCGGGGAGCTGTTTTTT
TRBJ2-1 NA TRBD1 TRBV7-7 CASSLAGDRKNEQFF TGTGCTAGCAGCTTAGCCGGGGACAGGAAAAATGAGCAGTTCTTC
TRBJ2-3 NA NA TRBV6-5 CASSLAPENTDTQYF TGTGCCAGCAGCCTAGCACCGGAAAACACAGATACGCAGTATTTT
TRBJ2-3 NA TRBD2 TRBV6-6 CASSYTGGNTDTQYF TGTGCCAGCAGTTATACGGGGGGGAACACAGATACGCAGTATTTT
TRBJ2-7 NA TRBD1 TRBV28 CASSKMTGRYEQYF TGTGCCAGCAGTAAAATGACAGGGCGTTACGAGCAGTACTTC
TRBJ1-2 once TRBD1 TRBV7-2 CASSFDRANGYTF TGTGCCAGCAGCTTCGACAGGGCTAATGGCTACACCTTC
TRBJ2-1 NA NA TRBV2 CATNNRDSLDINEQFF TGTGCCACCAACAACCGGGACTCCCTAGATATAAATGAGCAGTTCTTC
TRBJ2-2 NA NA TRBV11-3 CASSLDLNTGELFF TGTGCCAGCAGCTTAGATTTAAACACCGGGGAGCTGTTTTTT
TRBJ2-3 NA TRBD2 TRBV3-1/TRBV3-2 CASSRMTSGSGDTQYF TGTGCCAGCAGCCGGATGACTAGCGGGAGCGGAGATACGCAGTATTTT
TRBJ2-5 once TRBD2 TRBV4-1 CASSQDRPAGAETQYF TGCGCCAGCAGCCAAGATCGCCCAGCGGGAGCGGAGACCCAGTACTTC
TRBJ1-1 NA NA TRBV27 CASSLGVGGTEAFF TGTGCCAGCAGCCTAGGGGTCGGGGGCACTGAAGCTTTCTTT
TRBJ2-1 NA TRBD2 TRBV4-1 CASSPGTSGRMSYNEQFF TGCGCCAGCAGCCCCGGGACTAGCGGGAGGATGTCCTACAATGAGCAGTTCTTC
TRBJ2-3 NA NA TRBV10-1 CASSLGGGPTDTQYF TGCGCCAGCAGTTTGGGGGGGGGCCCCACAGATACGCAGTATTTT
TRBJ1-2 NA TRBD1 TRBV4-3 CASSQKTGTGYLNYGYTF TGCGCCAGCAGCCAAAAAACCGGGACAGGCTATCTTAACTATGGCTACACCTTC
TRBJ2-7 once NA TRBV28 CASREQGQSSYEQYF TGTGCCAGCAGGGAACAGGGTCAGAGCTCCTACGAGCAGTACTTC
TRBJ2-2 NA NA TRBV2 CASSVITGQTGELFF TGTGCCAGCAGTGTTATAACAGGGCAAACCGGGGAGCTGTTTTTT
TRBJ2-7 NA TRBD2 TRBV5-1 CASSLAAGLAGGGNEQYF TGCGCCAGCAGCTTGGCGGCGGGACTAGCGGGAGGGGGGAACGAGCAGTACTTC
TRBJ1-2 NA NA TRBV19 CATFTAGYTF TGTGCCACTTTTACAGCTGGCTACACCTTC
TRBJ2-5 once NA TRBV2 CASSGISRGETQYF TGTGCCAGCAGTGGCATTTCCCGAGGAGAGACCCAGTACTTC
TRBJ2-1 NA NA TRBV7-9 CASSLSLMQFF TGTGCCAGCAGCCTATCCCTTATGCAGTTCTTC
TRBJ2-3 NA TRBD1 TRBV18 CASSPRPGQGGSDTQYF TGTGCCAGCTCACCACGGCCGGGACAGGGGGGTTCAGATACGCAGTATTTT
TRBJ1-5 NA TRBD1 TRBV27 CASSLDRGFQPQHF TGTGCCAGCAGTTTAGACAGGGGTTTTCAGCCCCAGCATTTT
TRBJ1-2 once NA TRBV6-5 CASGREGGYTF TGTGCCAGCGGTCGGGAGGGTGGCTACACCTTC
TRBJ2-5 NA TRBD2 TRBV29-1 CSVPTSGRDWETQYF TGCAGCGTTCCAACTAGCGGGAGAGATTGGGAGACCCAGTACTTC
TRBJ2-5 NA TRBD2 TRBV5-8 CASSSGLAGGPEETQYF TGTGCCAGCAGCTCGGGACTAGCGGGGGGGCCTGAGGAGACCCAGTACTTC
TRBJ2-7 NA NA TRBV27 CASSPGQAYEQYF TGTGCCAGCAGCCCGGGACAAGCATACGAGCAGTACTTC
TRBJ2-7 NA NA TRBV9 CASSVASAGGEQYF TGTGCCAGCAGCGTAGCTTCCGCAGGGGGGGAGCAGTACTTC
TRBJ1-1 NA NA TRBV18 CASSRTENTEAFF TGTGCCAGCTCACGGACAGAGAACACTGAAGCTTTCTTT
TRBJ1-2 NA NA TRBV5-1 CASSLMLAEHYGYTF TGCGCCAGCAGCTTGATGTTGGCAGAACACTATGGCTACACCTTC
TRBJ1-4 NA NA TRBV10-3 CATSARGWDEKLFF TGTGCCACATCCGCAAGGGGGTGGGATGAAAAACTGTTTTTT